This entry concerns a single T cell receptor beta chain. V shed 2 bases and J shed 5 bases, with 9 bases lying between them. Germline lookup yields CDR1 MDHEN and CDR2 SYDVKM. This CDR3 spans 13 amino acids. The sample comes from a study of blood T cell repertoires in COVID-19. Study-wide background: Acute and convalescent COVID-19 samples came from the United States, Italy and Spain.

The assay was immunoSEQ multiplex PCR, and TCRdb's table has in-frame clones only and misses some. The table records about 110,000 clones, 75% to 90% of them present only once. Specimen: peripheral blood. The sequence came from a woman between 70 and 85 years old with acute or convalescent COVID-19. V usage is TRBV28 and J usage is TRBJ2-5; D ambiguous. CDR3 DNA: TGTGCCAGCAGTTTAGTCATCGGGGAGACCCAGTACTTC. Its translation is CASSLVIGETQYF.